These T cell receptor beta chains were read from a single sample in a study of T cells in localized non-small cell lung cancer. The table came from immunoSEQ multiplex PCR; TCRdb's copy has only in-frame clones and leaves some out. This sample has roughly 58,000 clones, with roughly 76% found just once. The sample here was PBMCs, taken before any cancer treatment. These receptors came from a man aged 35 to 70 with stage II lung adenocarcinoma. CDR3s include the opening cysteine and the closing phenylalanine or tryptophan. Fields, in order: J gene, V gene, D gene, clone size, CDR3 DNA, CDR3 protein. The D gene is left open where the match is weak. Expanded clones get a size class; other rows say once, few or many, or leave the size out.

j_call: TRBJ1-5; v_call: TRBV2; d_call: TRBD1; clone_size: -; cdr3_nt: TGTGCCAGCACGCCGGGACAGGGGGCGCAGCCCCAGCATTTT; cdr3_aa: CASTPGQGAQPQHF
j_call: TRBJ2-4; v_call: TRBV30; d_call: TRBD2; clone_size: -; cdr3_nt: TGTGCCTGGAGTGTCGGACTAGCGGCAAACAAAAACATTCAGTACTTC; cdr3_aa: CAWSVGLAANKNIQYF
j_call: TRBJ2-7; v_call: TRBV21-1; d_call: -; clone_size: -; cdr3_nt: TGTGCCAGCAGCAAAGACGGGAGAGGTGAGACCTACGAGCAGTACTTC; cdr3_aa: CASSKDGRGETYEQYF
j_call: TRBJ2-7; v_call: TRBV5-4; d_call: TRBD1; clone_size: -; cdr3_nt: TGTGCCAGCAGCTTCCCGGGACAGGGGGCGTACGAGCAGTACTTC; cdr3_aa: CASSFPGQGAYEQYF
j_call: TRBJ2-7; v_call: TRBV4-1; d_call: -; clone_size: -; cdr3_nt: TGCGCCAGCAGCCGGGGGCAGGGATCCTACGAGCAGTACTTC; cdr3_aa: CASSRGQGSYEQYF
j_call: TRBJ1-6; v_call: TRBV6-5; d_call: -; clone_size: medium-sized; cdr3_nt: TGTGCCAGCAGTTACTCATCTCCTGGTTCACCCCTCCACTTT; cdr3_aa: CASSYSSPGSPLHF
j_call: TRBJ2-1; v_call: TRBV7-2; d_call: -; clone_size: -; cdr3_nt: TGTGCCAGCATAGCGAGCTACAATGAGCAGTTCTTC; cdr3_aa: CASIASYNEQFF
j_call: TRBJ2-7; v_call: TRBV6-6; d_call: -; clone_size: -; cdr3_nt: TGTGCCAGCAGCCCCGGGGGCGGGGGCGAGCAGTACTTC; cdr3_aa: CASSPGGGGEQYF
j_call: TRBJ2-3; v_call: TRBV5-5; d_call: -; clone_size: -; cdr3_nt: TGTGCCAGCAGCTTCGTCGAAGATACGCAGTATTTT; cdr3_aa: CASSFVEDTQYF
j_call: TRBJ1-1; v_call: TRBV20-1; d_call: -; clone_size: few; cdr3_nt: TGCAGTGCGGAAACTGATGCTTTCTTT; cdr3_aa: CSAETDAFF
j_call: TRBJ1-1; v_call: TRBV29-1; d_call: TRBD1; clone_size: few; cdr3_nt: TGCAGCGTTGTAGGACAGGGGGTTACTGAAGCTTTCTTT; cdr3_aa: CSVVGQGVTEAFF
j_call: TRBJ2-2; v_call: TRBV7-9; d_call: -; clone_size: -; cdr3_nt: TGTGCCAGCAGCTGGGGAACCGGGGAGCTGTTTTTT; cdr3_aa: CASSWGTGELFF
j_call: TRBJ2-2; v_call: TRBV2; d_call: -; clone_size: once; cdr3_nt: TGTGCCAGCAGTGTAGGCGGACCGAACACCGGGGAGCTGTTTTTT; cdr3_aa: CASSVGGPNTGELFF
j_call: TRBJ2-1; v_call: TRBV29-1; d_call: -; clone_size: once; cdr3_nt: TGCAGCGTCTTTACGTCAGCTTACTACAATGAGCAGTTCTTC; cdr3_aa: CSVFTSAYYNEQFF
j_call: TRBJ2-1; v_call: TRBV5-1; d_call: -; clone_size: -; cdr3_nt: TGCGCCAGCAGCTTCATCGGGCAGGGGGGCAATGAGCAGTTCTTC; cdr3_aa: CASSFIGQGGNEQFF
j_call: TRBJ1-4; v_call: TRBV6-5; d_call: -; clone_size: -; cdr3_nt: TGTGCCAGCGCCGGAGATCGGGGAAGAAAACTGTTTTTT; cdr3_aa: CASAGDRGRKLFF
j_call: TRBJ1-1; v_call: TRBV29-1; d_call: TRBD1; clone_size: -; cdr3_nt: TGCAGCGTACGACAGGGGGGAGGAGAAGCTTTCTTT; cdr3_aa: CSVRQGGGEAFF
j_call: TRBJ2-7; v_call: TRBV5-1; d_call: -; clone_size: -; cdr3_nt: TGCGCCAGCAGCTTTTCAGGGTACGAGCAGTACTTC; cdr3_aa: CASSFSGYEQYF
j_call: TRBJ2-5; v_call: TRBV18; d_call: -; clone_size: -; cdr3_nt: TGTGCCAGCTCACCCGAGCACAGGGTTAGAGAGACCCAGTACTTC; cdr3_aa: CASSPEHRVRETQYF
j_call: TRBJ1-2; v_call: TRBV11-2; d_call: -; clone_size: -; cdr3_nt: TGTGCCAGCAGCTTAGGACCAGGGAACTATGGCTACACCTTC; cdr3_aa: CASSLGPGNYGYTF
j_call: TRBJ1-1; v_call: TRBV11-3; d_call: -; clone_size: once; cdr3_nt: TGTGCCAGCAGCTTAGGACCAGGGAGGGTAACTTTCTTT; cdr3_aa: CASSLGPGRVTFF
j_call: TRBJ2-1; v_call: TRBV27; d_call: TRBD2; clone_size: -; cdr3_nt: TGTGCCAGCAGTTCCCGGACTAGTCGGAATGAGCAGTTCTTC; cdr3_aa: CASSSRTSRNEQFF
j_call: TRBJ2-7; v_call: TRBV30; d_call: -; clone_size: -; cdr3_nt: TGTGCCTGGAGTTCCAGTTGGGGCGAGCAGTACTTC; cdr3_aa: CAWSSSWGEQYF
j_call: TRBJ2-3; v_call: TRBV15; d_call: -; clone_size: -; cdr3_nt: TGTGCCACCAGCAGAGATCAGGCCACAGATACGCAGTATTTT; cdr3_aa: CATSRDQATDTQYF
j_call: TRBJ1-1; v_call: TRBV7-9; d_call: TRBD1; clone_size: -; cdr3_nt: TGTGCCAGCAGCCCTGGGACAGCAAACACTGAAGCTTTCTTT; cdr3_aa: CASSPGTANTEAFF
j_call: TRBJ1-2; v_call: TRBV6-6; d_call: -; clone_size: few; cdr3_nt: TGTGCCAGCACCCCGGGGGTTAACTATGGCTACACCTTC; cdr3_aa: CASTPGVNYGYTF
j_call: TRBJ2-1; v_call: TRBV28; d_call: -; clone_size: -; cdr3_nt: TGTGCCAGCAGCCCGGGACCCTACAATGAGCAGTTCTTC; cdr3_aa: CASSPGPYNEQFF
j_call: TRBJ2-3; v_call: TRBV6-1; d_call: TRBD2; clone_size: once; cdr3_nt: TGTGCCAGCAGAGGACTAGCGGGAGCCCCAGATACGCAGTATTTT; cdr3_aa: CASRGLAGAPDTQYF
j_call: TRBJ2-5; v_call: TRBV29-1; d_call: TRBD2; clone_size: -; cdr3_nt: TGCAGCGTTGAACAGGCCTATGGCGGGAGAGAGACCCAGTACTTC; cdr3_aa: CSVEQAYGGRETQYF
j_call: TRBJ1-1; v_call: TRBV25-1; d_call: -; clone_size: -; cdr3_nt: TGTGCCAGCAGTTCCACCCATATTATTTCTGAAGCTTTCTTT; cdr3_aa: CASSSTHIISEAFF
j_call: TRBJ2-1; v_call: TRBV5-6; d_call: TRBD2; clone_size: -; cdr3_nt: TGTGCCAGCAGCTTGGGACTAGCCGGAGGGAATGAGCAGTTCTTC; cdr3_aa: CASSLGLAGGNEQFF
j_call: TRBJ1-3; v_call: TRBV6-5; d_call: TRBD1; clone_size: -; cdr3_nt: TGTGCCAGCAGCCCTTCCGGGACAGGGGGGAACACCATATATTTT; cdr3_aa: CASSPSGTGGNTIYF
j_call: TRBJ2-3; v_call: TRBV29-1; d_call: TRBD2; clone_size: -; cdr3_nt: TGCAGCGTTCGGACTAGCGGATCCACAGATACGCAGTATTTT; cdr3_aa: CSVRTSGSTDTQYF
j_call: TRBJ1-1; v_call: TRBV7-9; d_call: -; clone_size: -; cdr3_nt: TGTGCCAGCAGCCCTAGTCGCTCTAATATGAACACTGAAGCTTTCTTT; cdr3_aa: CASSPSRSNMNTEAFF
j_call: TRBJ1-2; v_call: TRBV21-1; d_call: -; clone_size: -; cdr3_nt: TGTGCCACGGGGACTAACTATGGCTACACCTTC; cdr3_aa: CATGTNYGYTF
j_call: TRBJ2-2; v_call: TRBV29-1; d_call: -; clone_size: once; cdr3_nt: TGCAGCGTTGAAGGACTTTACACCGGGGAGCTGTTTTTT; cdr3_aa: CSVEGLYTGELFF
j_call: TRBJ2-1; v_call: TRBV29-1; d_call: TRBD2; clone_size: -; cdr3_nt: TGCAGCGCCCGACTAGCCTCCTACAATGAGCAGTTCTTC; cdr3_aa: CSARLASYNEQFF
j_call: TRBJ1-4; v_call: TRBV11-3; d_call: -; clone_size: -; cdr3_nt: TGTGCCAGCAGCTTAGATCTGGAAACAGGAGGTCGTGAACTGTTTTTT; cdr3_aa: CASSLDLETGGRELFF
j_call: TRBJ1-1; v_call: TRBV19; d_call: -; clone_size: -; cdr3_nt: TGTGCCAGTAGTATAGAACGGCACACTGAAGCTTTCTTT; cdr3_aa: CASSIERHTEAFF
j_call: TRBJ1-2; v_call: TRBV19; d_call: -; clone_size: once; cdr3_nt: TGTGCCAGTAGTACTTATCAGCCTGACTATGGCTACACCTTC; cdr3_aa: CASSTYQPDYGYTF
j_call: TRBJ2-1; v_call: TRBV30; d_call: -; clone_size: -; cdr3_nt: TGTGCCTGGAGTCGACCGGCTAATGAGCAGTTCTTC; cdr3_aa: CAWSRPANEQFF
j_call: TRBJ1-2; v_call: TRBV6-6; d_call: -; clone_size: -; cdr3_nt: TGTGCCAGCACCCAGGTGGGGAGTTCTGGCTACACCTTC; cdr3_aa: CASTQVGSSGYTF
j_call: TRBJ2-5; v_call: TRBV5-1; d_call: TRBD1; clone_size: -; cdr3_nt: TGCGCCAGCAGCTCAATGGGACAGGGGGAAGAGACCCAGTACTTC; cdr3_aa: CASSSMGQGEETQYF
j_call: TRBJ2-3; v_call: TRBV7-3; d_call: -; clone_size: once; cdr3_nt: TGTGCCAGCAGCTCGGATCTGACAGATACGCAGTATTTT; cdr3_aa: CASSSDLTDTQYF
j_call: TRBJ2-1; v_call: TRBV7-3; d_call: -; clone_size: -; cdr3_nt: TGTGCCAGCAGCTTGATAGCGGAATACAATGAGCAGTTCTTC; cdr3_aa: CASSLIAEYNEQFF
j_call: TRBJ2-2; v_call: TRBV7-8; d_call: TRBD1; clone_size: -; cdr3_nt: TGTGCCAGCACCCTTACGATCCTCCGGGACAGGTCGAACACCGGGGAGCTGTTTTTT; cdr3_aa: CASTLTILRDRSNTGELFF
j_call: TRBJ2-3; v_call: TRBV9; d_call: TRBD2; clone_size: -; cdr3_nt: TGTGCCAGCAGCGAGCGGGACCTCAGAGATACGCAGTATTTT; cdr3_aa: CASSERDLRDTQYF
j_call: TRBJ1-6; v_call: TRBV5-6; d_call: TRBD1; clone_size: once; cdr3_nt: TGTGCCAGCAGCCTCAGGTCAGGGGGAATTTCACCCCTCCACTTT; cdr3_aa: CASSLRSGGISPLHF
j_call: TRBJ2-7; v_call: TRBV2; d_call: -; clone_size: -; cdr3_nt: TGTGCCAGCGGACGGACCTACGAGCAGTACTTC; cdr3_aa: CASGRTYEQYF
j_call: TRBJ2-5; v_call: TRBV6-1; d_call: TRBD1; clone_size: -; cdr3_nt: TGTGCTGAGGGGGCAGGGGAGACCCAGTACTTC; cdr3_aa: CAEGAGETQYF
j_call: TRBJ2-2; v_call: TRBV5-5; d_call: -; clone_size: -; cdr3_nt: TGTGCCAGCAGCTTGTTACAGAACACCGGGGAGCTGTTTTTT; cdr3_aa: CASSLLQNTGELFF
j_call: TRBJ2-1; v_call: TRBV7-3; d_call: -; clone_size: -; cdr3_nt: TGTGCCAGCAGCTTCACTCGAAACAGGGCCGATGAGCAGTTCTTC; cdr3_aa: CASSFTRNRADEQFF
j_call: TRBJ2-6; v_call: TRBV29-1; d_call: -; clone_size: many; cdr3_nt: TGCAGCGTTGGGCTAGGCAGCTCTGGGGCCAACGTCCTGACTTTC; cdr3_aa: CSVGLGSSGANVLTF
j_call: TRBJ2-7; v_call: TRBV2; d_call: -; clone_size: -; cdr3_nt: TGTGCCAGCAGACAGTCGTACGAGCAGTACTTC; cdr3_aa: CASRQSYEQYF
j_call: TRBJ1-4; v_call: TRBV7-9; d_call: -; clone_size: few; cdr3_nt: TGTGCCAGCGTAAGGGACACTTATAATGAAAAACTGTTTTTT; cdr3_aa: CASVRDTYNEKLFF
j_call: TRBJ1-2; v_call: TRBV2; d_call: -; clone_size: -; cdr3_nt: TGTGCCAGCAGTGACAGGGTGAGCGGCTACACCTTC; cdr3_aa: CASSDRVSGYTF
j_call: TRBJ2-2; v_call: TRBV19; d_call: -; clone_size: -; cdr3_nt: TGTGCCAGTAGCGACGGCCCCGACAGAGTTACCGGGGAGCTGTTTTTT; cdr3_aa: CASSDGPDRVTGELFF
j_call: TRBJ2-2; v_call: TRBV6-5; d_call: -; clone_size: -; cdr3_nt: TGTGCCAGCAGTTACTGGAAAACCGGGGAGCTGTTTTTT; cdr3_aa: CASSYWKTGELFF
j_call: TRBJ2-1; v_call: TRBV10-3; d_call: -; clone_size: -; cdr3_nt: TGTGCCATCAGTCCCCTAGCAGGCGAGCAGTTCTTC; cdr3_aa: CAISPLAGEQFF